These 17 T cell receptor beta chains share one sample of origin, sequenced in a study of graft-versus-host responses after intestinal transplantation. These TCRs are of unknown antigen specificity. The method was immunoSEQ multiplex PCR; TCRdb's version includes in-frame clones alone and lacks a portion of them. The sample includes tens of thousands of clones, approximately 83% of them seen just once. Specimen: unstimulated CD8+ T cells sorted from spleen or lymph node cells, collected before intestinal transplant. These receptors all stem from a human donor who received an intestinal transplant.

The J gene is TRBJ2-7, the V gene TRBV7-6, with 7 bases aligning to TRBD2. The germline V gene encodes CDR1 SGHVS and CDR2 FNYEAQ. The trim removed 5 bases at V and 4 bases at J, leaving 5 bases unmatched. The CDR3 is 13 amino acids. The CDR3 loop is CASSPGLPYEQYF. In DNA form, the CDR3 reads TGTGCCAGCAGCCCGGGACTACCTTACGAGCAGTACTTC.

The table lists this clone with a few counts. The chain has TRBV4-1 and TRBJ2-1; 7 bases map to TRBD1. Germline CDR1 and CDR2: MGHRA and YSYEKL. The CDR3 is 15 amino acids. V lost 0 bases and J lost 2; bases outside the gene matches: 1. CDR3 residues: CASSQDRGPYNEQFF. The CDR3 DNA reads TGCGCCAGCAGCCAAGATAGGGGGCCCTACAATGAGCAGTTCTTC.

The V call is TRBV10-1, the J call TRBJ2-7; D not certain. Germline loops: CDR1 WNHNN, CDR2 SYGVQD (reference sequence). The CDR3 extends over 13 amino acids. Trimming shortened V by 2 bases and J by 5 bases, and 10 bases separated the two germline ends. CDR3 amino acids: CASSEATHNEQYF. The CDR3 DNA reads as TGCGCCAGCAGTGAGGCCACGCACAACGAGCAGTACTTC.

The genes are TRBV4-2 and TRBJ2-3, with a weak D call TRBD2 (6 bases). The CDR3 contains 16 residues. Germline-derived CDR1 and CDR2 are LGHNA and YNFKEQ. V lost 4 bases and J 7 bases, leaving 21 bases between the germline ends. The CDR3 bases are TGTGCCAGCAGCCCGTCCTCGGGGGTTTTAGGGCATACGCAGTATTTT. This gives the protein CASSPSSGVLGHTQYF.

This chain links TRBV5-1 with TRBJ2-2, with 12 nucleotides matching TRBD2. This CDR3 is built from 17 residues. The junction had 5 bases not matched to a gene; V was cut back by 0 bases and J by 5 bases. Germline CDR1 is SGHRS and CDR2 is YFSETQ. The CDR3 sequence is CASSLAPGLAGTGELFF. The CDR3 bases are TGCGCCAGCAGCTTGGCCCCTGGACTAGCGGGGACCGGGGAGCTGTTTTTT.

This chain uses TRBV6-5 with TRBJ2-1; 9 nucleotides line up with TRBD1. Germline V gene sequence: CDR1 MNHEY, CDR2 SVGAGI. The length of the CDR3 is 15 residues. V lost 0 bases to trimming and J lost 6 bases; unmatched junction nucleotides: 3. In DNA form, the CDR3 reads TGTGCCAGCAGTTACTCTGGACAGGGGTTCAATGAGCAGTTCTTC. Amino acids: CASSYSGQGFNEQFF.

The chain uses TRBV6-5 and TRBJ1-4; 8 positions match TRBD1. The germline V gene encodes CDR1 MNHEY and CDR2 SVGAGI. With V trimmed by 2 bases and J by 7 bases, 6 bases remained unmatched. The CDR3 covers 15 residues. The CDR3 DNA follows: TGTGCCAGCAGTTACGGGGACAGGAACCTTGAAAAACTGTTTTTT. Amino acids: CASSYGDRNLEKLFF.

V gene TRBV6-5 combines with J gene TRBJ2-1; 7 bases line up with TRBD2. The CDR3 has 13 residues. Germline V gene data show CDR1 as MNHEY and CDR2 as SVGAGI. Trimming took 7 bases from V and 9 from J; bases not matched to a gene: 9. This CDR3 reads CASTGGSVGEQFF. The CDR3 DNA reads as TGTGCCAGCACGGGCGGGAGTGTCGGTGAGCAGTTCTTC.

The chain uses TRBV5-4 and TRBJ2-7, with a weak D call TRBD2 (5 bases). Germline values: CDR1 SGHNT, CDR2 YYREEE (reference sequence). V was shortened by 7 bases and J by 0 bases, with 14 bases between the two germline ends. This CDR3 is 14 amino acids long. The CDR3 coding sequence is TGTGCCAGCCGTTCTCCGGACTTCTCCTACGAGCAGTACTTC. Its protein product is CASRSPDFSYEQYF.

This clone was picked up a small number of times. The rearrangement uses TRBV30 and TRBJ1-1; TRBD1 aligns across 7 bases. Germline values: CDR1 GTSNPN, CDR2 SVGIG (reference sequence). The length of the CDR3 is 14 residues. Trimming removed 1 base from V and 4 bases from J; junction bases left unmatched: 6. The CDR3 protein is CAWSGTGGGTEAFF. In nucleotides, the CDR3 is TGTGCCTGGAGTGGGACAGGAGGGGGCACTGAAGCTTTCTTT.

The chain carries TRBV11-2 and TRBJ1-2; D remains unclear. The length of the CDR3 is 12 residues. The V end was cut by 1 base, the J end by 4 bases, with 4 bases between. The germline gives CDR1 SGHAT, CDR2 FQNNGV. CDR3 in amino acids: CASSLGPYGYTF. CDR3 bases: TGTGCCAGCAGCTTAGGGCCCTATGGCTACACCTTC.

The chain has TRBV14 and TRBJ2-7; 8 nucleotides agree with TRBD1. There are 13 residues in the CDR3. After removal of 4 bases from V and 3 bases from J, the junction contained 2 bases not matched to a gene. Per germline, CDR1 SGHDN and CDR2 FVKESK. CDR3 nucleotide sequence: TGTGCCAGCAGCCCTGGGACAGGCTACGAGCAGTACTTC. This translates into CASSPGTGYEQYF.

CDR3 protein: CASSLGRIIYEQYF. The CDR3 DNA is TGTGCCAGCAGCTTAGGCAGGATAATCTACGAGCAGTACTTC. The chain links TRBV7-8 to TRBJ2-7, with D unresolved. V dropped 1 base and J dropped 3 bases, with 10 bases sitting between them. The germline V gene encodes CDR1 SGHVS and CDR2 FQNEAQ. This CDR3 is built from 14 residues. The full variable domain, in which reference TRBV7-8 and TRBJ2-7 provide the parts outside the CDR3, is GAGVSQSPRYKVAKRGQDVALRCDPISGHVSLFWYQQALGQGPEFLTYFQNEAQLDKSGLPSDRFFAERPEGSVSTLKIQRTQQEDSAVYLCASSLGRIIYEQYFGPGTRLTVT.

J is TRBJ2-1 and V is TRBV6-4; 8 bases line up with TRBD1. The length of the CDR3 is 14 residues. Germline V gene sequence: CDR1 MRHNA, CDR2 SNTAGT. The V and J ends lost 2 bases and 8 bases, in that order; junction bases with no gene match: 5. CDR3 in amino acids: CASSDTGGIDEQFF. The CDR3 nucleotides are TGTGCCAGCAGTGACACAGGGGGTATCGATGAGCAGTTCTTC.

This clone was seen once. This rearrangement joins TRBV27 to TRBJ1-1, with D possibly being TRBD1 (5 bases). This CDR3 comprises 14 residues. Germline lookup yields CDR1 MNHEY and CDR2 SMNVEV (reference sequence). The V and J ends lost 5 bases and 0 bases respectively, with 10 bases between them. The CDR3 sequence is CASSLGVLNTEAFF. CDR3 nucleotide sequence: TGTGCCAGCAGTCTAGGGGTCCTGAACACTGAAGCTTTCTTT.

The chain employs TRBV5-1 and TRBJ2-7; the D gene is possibly TRBD2 (5 bases). V was clipped by 3 bases and J by 6 bases, with 13 bases between them. The CDR3 has 13 amino acids. CDR1 is SGHRS, CDR2 YFSETQ, per germline. CDR3 sequence: CASSWVLESEQYF. The CDR3 DNA sequence: TGCGCCAGCAGCTGGGTACTAGAATCCGAGCAGTACTTC. Full variable domain (outside the CDR3, taken from reference TRBV5-1 and TRBJ2-7): KAGVTQTPRYLIKTRGQQVTLSCSPISGHRSVSWYQQTPGQGLQFLFEYFSETQRNKGNFPGRFSGRQFSNSRSEMNVSTLELGDSALYLCASSWVLESEQYFGPGTRLTVT.

The DNA for the CDR3 is TGCGCCAGCAGCCAAGTAGGCGGGGGCTTCTACGAGCAGTACTTC. It translates to CASSQVGGGFYEQYF. The chain employs TRBV4-1 and TRBJ2-7, with D tentatively TRBD2 (7 bases). V was cut by 1 base and J by 3 bases, with 13 bases left in between. CDR3 length: 15 residues. Germline CDR1 and CDR2: MGHRA and YSYEKL.